Following are 9 T cell receptor beta chains from one sample sequenced in a study of beta chain features in type 1 diabetes. The sequenced template was cDNA made from the entire isolated RNA. Measured with immunoSEQ multiplex PCR; TCRdb has only the in-frame clones, and not every one. In the table there are about 290,000 clones, 8% of which are singletons. Sequenced material: central memory CD4+ T cells from blood. The receptors were sampled from a woman aged 18-35 years in good health.

The J gene is TRBJ2-1, the V gene TRBV5-6; D is possibly TRBD1 (5 bases). Germline values: CDR1 SGHDT, CDR2 YYEEEE. The length of the CDR3 is 14 residues. The V gene lost 2 bases and the J gene lost 6 bases, with 12 bases spanning the gap. CDR3 sequence: CASSFSYQGNEQFF. The DNA of the CDR3 is TGTGCCAGCAGCTTTTCTTACCAGGGCAATGAGCAGTTCTTC.

This clone turned up a few times. The chain links TRBV6-5 to TRBJ2-7; unclear D gene. V lost 7 bases and J 5 bases, leaving 9 bases between the germline ends. Germline lookup yields CDR1 MNHEY and CDR2 SVGAGI. The CDR3 runs 11 residues. In DNA, the CDR3 is TGTGCCAGCACCCCTCCCGACGAGCAGTACGTC. Translated, it gives CASTPPDEQYV.

This clone was counted between two and nine times. The V call is TRBV5-1, the J call TRBJ2-5; the D is unclear. CDR1 SGHRS and CDR2 YFSETQ come from the germline V gene. The CDR3 consists of 14 residues. Trimming shortened V by 4 bases and J by 0 bases, and 10 bases separated the two germline ends. The CDR3 sequence is CASSLQRYQETQYF. For the CDR3, the DNA is TGCGCCAGCAGCCTACAGAGGTACCAAGAGACCCAGTACTTC.

In its sample, this clone was seen a few times. The chain combines TRBV9 with TRBJ1-1, with D possibly matching TRBD1 (6 bases). The CDR3 runs to 14 residues. Between the trimmed V and J ends, which lost 4 bases and 3 bases, there was a span of 13 bases. Germline V gene lookup returns CDR1 SGDLS and CDR2 YYNGEE. The CDR3 loop is CASSTTNRDTEAFF. The CDR3, as DNA: TGTGCCAGCAGCACGACTAACAGGGACACTGAAGCTTTCTTT.

There are a few counts of this clone. The rearrangement joins TRBV23-1 to TRBJ2-7; the D gene is possibly TRBD1 (6 bases). TRBV23-1 is given ORF status, its function remaining uncertain. Trimming removed 8 bases at V and 6 bases at J, with 20 bases between. The CDR3 loop spans 14 amino acids. CDR3 loop: CASPRTAVVVEQYV. The CDR3 DNA reads as TGCGCCAGCCCCCGGACAGCCGTCGTTGTCGAGCAGTACGTC.

This clone has a handful of counts. The chain has TRBV7-9 and TRBJ1-6, with unresolved D. The length of the CDR3 is 13 residues. Germline loops: CDR1 SEHNR, CDR2 FQNEAQ (reference sequence). V lost 1 base to trimming and J lost 8 bases, with 6 bases between them. As DNA, the CDR3 is TGTGCCAGCAGCTTAGAGGTAGATTCACCCCTCCACTTT. Translating it yields CASSLEVDSPLHF. The full variable domain, its missing parts supplied by reference TRBV7-9 and TRBJ1-6, is DTGVSQNPRHKITKRGQNVTFRCDPISEHNRLYWYRQTLGQGPEFLTYFQNEAQLEKSRLLSDRFSAERPKGSFSTLEIQRTEQGDSAMYLCASSLEVDSPLHFGNGTRLTVT.

J is TRBJ2-4 and V is TRBV6-5; either TRBD1 or TRBD2 may supply D (5 bases each). The V gene's germline CDR1 is MNHEY and CDR2 SVGAGI. Trimming cost V 8 bases and J 7 bases, with 15 bases left between them. The CDR3 has 13 amino acids. In nucleotides, the CDR3 is TGTGCCAGCTGGGAGAGGGGTAGGAACATTCAGTACTTC. It codes for CASWERGRNIQYF.

The V and J genes are TRBV5-6 and TRBJ1-1; D remains unclear. Per germline, CDR1 SGHDT and CDR2 YYEEEE. The CDR3 is 12 residues long. Between the trimmed V and J ends, which lost 1 base and 5 bases, there was a span of 6 bases. The CDR3 coding sequence is TGTGCCAGCAGCTTGTTTAAGACTGAAGCTTTCTTT. This gives the protein CASSLFKTEAFF.

This clone was seen more than once but under ten times. This chain connects TRBV15 to TRBJ2-7; 7 nucleotides line up with TRBD1. This CDR3 spans 18 amino acids. Germline CDR1 is LNHNV and CDR2 is YYDKDF (reference sequence). Trimming took 0 bases from V and 0 from J; bases not matched to a gene: 11. The DNA for the CDR3 is TGTGCCACCAGCAGAGATTATGGGAAGACAGGGAGCTCCTACGAGCAGTACGTC. Protein: CATSRDYGKTGSSYEQYV.